This T cell receptor beta chain was captured by sequencing in a study of T cells in Graves' hyperthyroidism and ophthalmopathy. Study-wide points: Stable hyperthyroidism was separated from ophthalmopathy by a model based on 13 V-J features. Model output signaled ophthalmopathy a median approximately six months ahead of onset.

Ten or more counts support this clonotype. Its specificity is unknown. Using RNA transcripts as the source, TCR beta CDR3 regions were amplified. HTBI primers were used for first-round RT-PCR of the TCR CDR3. In TCRdb, the multiplex PCR reads were re-called with MiXCR into one record per CDR3 protein. The sample has some 400,000 distinct CDR3 sequences; about 15% are singletons. CDR1 is SNHLY and CDR2 is FYNNEI in the germline V gene. The CDR3 runs to 15 residues. V dropped 3 bases and J dropped 1; count of bases not matched to a gene: 4. Absent ophthalmopathy progression within 18 months defined stable Graves' hyperthyroidism. The diagnostic basis comprised clinical symptoms, serum thyroxine and TRAb, thyroid ultrasound and orbital computed tomography.

The gene calls are TRBV2 and TRBJ1-1, with TRBD1 identical over 8 bases. This TCR was recovered from a woman in her sixties with Graves' hyperthyroidism. Input material: blood. CDR3 bases: TGTGCCAGCAGTGACGGACAGGGAAGGAACACTGAAGCTTTCTTT. Its translation is CASSDGQGRNTEAFF.